This T cell receptor beta chain was identified in a study of preoperative IRX-2 immunotherapy in early breast cancer. Unmatched junction bases numbered 11, after V lost 6 bases and J lost 5 bases. Per the germline V gene, CDR1 is KGHSH and CDR2 is LQKENI. CDR3 size: 15 residues. Treatment noted: preoperative locoregional IRX-2 cytokine immunotherapy. Patients received preoperative, locoregional IRX-2 cytokine immunotherapy in a phase Ib study. Data came from immunoSEQ multiplex PCR; TCRdb stores just in-frame clones and leaves some out. The data contain around 88,000 clones, about nine tenths of them seen just once; the ten biggest clones take up roughly 2%.

The clonotype was recovered from a human donor with breast cancer. The sequences come from tumor tissue, collected after IRX-2 immunotherapy. The chain combines TRBV18 with TRBJ2-5; 8 bases align to TRBD1. In DNA form, the CDR3 reads TGTGCCAGCTCCCGCGGGACAGGCTTACAGGAGACCCAGTACTTC. Translation gives CASSRGTGLQETQYF.